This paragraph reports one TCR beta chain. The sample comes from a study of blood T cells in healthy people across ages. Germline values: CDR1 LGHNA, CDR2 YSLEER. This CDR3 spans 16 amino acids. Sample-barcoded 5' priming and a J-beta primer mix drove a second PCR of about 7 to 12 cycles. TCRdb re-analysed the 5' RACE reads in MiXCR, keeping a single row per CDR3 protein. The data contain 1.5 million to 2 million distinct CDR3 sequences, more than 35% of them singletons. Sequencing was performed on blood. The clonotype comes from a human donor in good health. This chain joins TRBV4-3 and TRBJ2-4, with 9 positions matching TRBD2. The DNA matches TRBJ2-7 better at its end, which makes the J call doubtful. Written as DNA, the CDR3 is TGCGCCAGCAGCCAAGAAGGGTCTAGCGGGGTCTACGAGCAGTACTTC. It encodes CASSQEGSSGVYEQYF.